Sequencing of this T cell receptor beta chain was carried out in a study of blood T cells in healthy people across ages. V was pared by 5 bases and J by 7 bases, with 20 bases between. The CDR3 runs 15 residues. The germline gives CDR1 SGHTA, CDR2 FQGNSA. The individuals who served as donors were healthy Caucasians living in Russia, aged about 6 to 90. Every donor gave around 10 milliliters of peripheral blood. The authors ran a second PCR of about 7 to 11 cycles using a sample-barcoded 5' primer and a J-beta primer mix. Each CDR3 protein gets one entry after TCRdb re-called the 5' RACE reads with MiXCR. The sample lists 1.5 million to 2 million distinct CDR3 sequences; about 30% were seen once. This clonotype came up a few times.

The chain is built from TRBV7-2 and TRBJ1-2; D gene uncertain. Sequencing used blood. The source is a woman aged 25 to 39 in good health. The CDR3 coding sequence is TGTGCCAGCAGCCCAAGACCCGCAGGCGACTGTGGCTACACCTTC. Its protein product is CASSPRPAGDCGYTF.